The 5 T cell receptor beta chains below all came from one sample that was sequenced in a study of OX40 agonist ivuxolimab in advanced cancers. The assay was immunoSEQ multiplex PCR, and TCRdb's table has in-frame clones only and misses some. The table shows almost 80,000 clones, with around 80% occurring only once. The sequencing here drew on CD4+ or CD8+ T cells sorted from blood, taken in a trial of the OX40 agonist ivuxolimab. Receptor source: an adult with an advanced solid tumor such as melanoma, head and neck, liver or kidney cancer.

The V gene is TRBV6-1, the J gene TRBJ1-2; TRBD1 is a possible D gene (5 bases). The CDR3 loop spans 15 amino acids. Germline V gene sequence: CDR1 MNHNS, CDR2 SASEGT. V shed 9 bases and J shed 3 bases, with 20 bases lying between them. CDR3 DNA: TGTGCCAGTATGCGGGACCAAGGCCAAGACTATGGCTACACCTTC. As protein: CASMRDQGQDYGYTF.

The chain couples TRBV5-1 to TRBJ1-1; maybe TRBD1 (5 bases). This CDR3 has 15 amino acids. Germline V gene sequence: CDR1 SGHRS, CDR2 YFSETQ. V was pared by 4 bases and J by 5 bases, with 18 bases between. CDR3 DNA sequence: TGCGCCAGCAGCCAAGAAGTGACAGAGAGGACTGAAGCTTTCTTT. This translates into CASSQEVTERTEAFF.

This chain joins TRBV30 and TRBJ2-1; 11 bases match TRBD1. V dropped 4 bases and J dropped 7; count of bases not matched to a gene: 3. Germline CDR1 GTSNPN, CDR2 SVGIG (reference sequence). The CDR3 runs 13 residues. The CDR3 loop is CAWIGQGANEQFF. The CDR3 coding sequence is TGTGCCTGGATAGGACAGGGGGCTAATGAGCAGTTCTTC.

Concerning this clone itself: The sample carries other DNA sequences with the same CDR3. The V call is TRBV7-9, the J call TRBJ1-3; D is unclear. Germline CDR1 SEHNR, CDR2 FQNEAQ (reference sequence). Deletions cut 0 bases from V and 2 bases from J, with 2 bases between. CDR3 size: 13 residues. CDR3 residues: CASSLAPGNTIYF. The CDR3 DNA is TGTGCCAGCAGCTTAGCTCCTGGAAACACCATATATTTT.

This CDR3 is CASGPGRLNSPLHF. The CDR3 nucleotides are TGTGCCAGCGGGCCGGGACGCTTAAATTCACCCCTCCACTTT. J is TRBJ1-6 and V is TRBV28; a possible D gene is TRBD1 (5 bases). V was cut by 8 bases and J by 7 bases, with 15 bases left in between. Germline V gives CDR1 MDHEN, CDR2 SYDVKM. CDR3 length equals 14 residues.